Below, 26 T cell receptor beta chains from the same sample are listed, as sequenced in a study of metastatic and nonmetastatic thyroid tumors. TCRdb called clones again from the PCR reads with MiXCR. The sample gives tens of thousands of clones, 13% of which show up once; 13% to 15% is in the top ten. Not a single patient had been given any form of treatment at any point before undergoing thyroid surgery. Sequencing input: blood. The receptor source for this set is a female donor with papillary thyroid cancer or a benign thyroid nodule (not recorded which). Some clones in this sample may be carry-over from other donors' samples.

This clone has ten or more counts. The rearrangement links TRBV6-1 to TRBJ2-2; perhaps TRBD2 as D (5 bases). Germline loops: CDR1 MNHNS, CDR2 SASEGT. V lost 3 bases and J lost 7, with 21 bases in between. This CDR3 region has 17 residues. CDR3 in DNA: TGTGCCAGCAGTGAGAGTCTGGTTCCTACTAGGGTCGGGGAGCTGTTTTTT. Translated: CASSESLVPTRVGELFF.

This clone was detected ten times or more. The CDR3 is CASSSTRGLQEKLFF. The CDR3 DNA follows: TGTGCCAGCAGCTCAACTCGAGGGCTGCAGGAAAAACTGTTTTTT. The rearrangement links TRBV7-8 to TRBJ1-4; D not resolved. The CDR3 is 15 amino acids. Germline values: CDR1 SGHVS, CDR2 FQNEAQ. V lost 4 bases and J 8 bases, leaving 17 bases between the germline ends.

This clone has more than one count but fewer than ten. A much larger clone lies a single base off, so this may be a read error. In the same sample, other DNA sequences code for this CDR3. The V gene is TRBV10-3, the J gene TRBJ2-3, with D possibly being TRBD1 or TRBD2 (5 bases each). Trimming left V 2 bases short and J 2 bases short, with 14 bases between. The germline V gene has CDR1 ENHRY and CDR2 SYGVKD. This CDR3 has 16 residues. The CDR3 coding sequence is TGTGCCATCAGTGAGGGTGGGGGAGAGGTCACAGATACGCAGTATTTT. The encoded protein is CAISEGGGEVTDTQYF.

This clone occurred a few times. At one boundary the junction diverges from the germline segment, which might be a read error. The CDR3 loop is CASSYSGFSSGANVLAF. In DNA form, the CDR3 reads TGTGCCAGCAGTTACTCTGGTTTTTCCTCTGGGGCCAACGTCCTGGCTTTC. The rearrangement uses TRBV6-6 and TRBJ2-6; D perhaps matches TRBD1 (5 bases). Germline V gene sequence: CDR1 MNHNY, CDR2 SVGAGI (reference sequence). This CDR3 spans 17 amino acids.

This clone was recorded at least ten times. This CDR3 reads CASSPWGGTVTDTQYF. DNA of the CDR3: TGTGCCAGCAGTCCCTGGGGCGGGACGGTCACAGATACGCAGTATTTT. The chain couples TRBV6-1 to TRBJ2-3; weak D call: TRBD2 (6 bases). Germline V CDR1 and CDR2: MNHNS, SASEGT. The CDR3 is 16 amino acids. The germline V and J ends were trimmed by 5 bases and 2 bases, with 17 bases remaining between them.

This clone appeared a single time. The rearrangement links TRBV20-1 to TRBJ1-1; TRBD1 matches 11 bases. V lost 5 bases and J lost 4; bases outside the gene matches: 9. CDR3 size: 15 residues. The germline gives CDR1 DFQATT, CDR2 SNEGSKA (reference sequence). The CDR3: CSAPSTGTGGTEAFF. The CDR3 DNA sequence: TGCAGTGCTCCCTCGACCGGGACAGGGGGCACTGAAGCTTTCTTT.

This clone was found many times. CDR3 amino acids: CASSGQENYGYTF. Written as DNA, the CDR3 is TGTGCCAGCAGTGGGCAGGAGAACTATGGCTACACCTTC. The V call is TRBV2, the J call TRBJ1-2; no clear D. The CDR3 is 13 residues long. CDR1 is SNHLY, CDR2 FYNNEI, per germline. V lost 4 bases and J 2 bases, leaving 8 bases between the germline ends.

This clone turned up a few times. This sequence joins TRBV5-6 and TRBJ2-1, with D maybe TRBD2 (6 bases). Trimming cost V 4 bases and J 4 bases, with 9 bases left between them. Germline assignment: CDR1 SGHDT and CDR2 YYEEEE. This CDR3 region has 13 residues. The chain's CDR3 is CASSLGLYNEQFF. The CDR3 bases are TGTGCCAGCAGCCTGGGACTTTACAATGAGCAGTTCTTC.

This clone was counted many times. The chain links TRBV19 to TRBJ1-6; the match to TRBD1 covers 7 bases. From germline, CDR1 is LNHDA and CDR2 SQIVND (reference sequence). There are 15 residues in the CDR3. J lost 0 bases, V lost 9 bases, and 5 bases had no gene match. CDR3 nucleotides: TGTGCCAGCCGACGGGACAGCTCCTATAATTCACCCCTCCACTTT. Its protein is CASRRDSSYNSPLHF.

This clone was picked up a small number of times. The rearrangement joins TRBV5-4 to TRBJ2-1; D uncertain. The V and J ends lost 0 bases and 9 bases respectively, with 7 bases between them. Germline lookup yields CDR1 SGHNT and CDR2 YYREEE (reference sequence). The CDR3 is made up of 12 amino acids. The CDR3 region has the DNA TGTGCCAGCAGCTTGGATTTTGTTGAGCAGTTCTTC. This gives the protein CASSLDFVEQFF.

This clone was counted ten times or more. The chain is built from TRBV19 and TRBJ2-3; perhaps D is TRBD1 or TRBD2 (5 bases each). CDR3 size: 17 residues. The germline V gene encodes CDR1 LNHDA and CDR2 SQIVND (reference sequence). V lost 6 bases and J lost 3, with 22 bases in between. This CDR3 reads CASRLSGWGGTTDTQYF. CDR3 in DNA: TGTGCCAGTAGGCTATCAGGATGGGGTGGGACGACAGATACGCAGTATTTT.

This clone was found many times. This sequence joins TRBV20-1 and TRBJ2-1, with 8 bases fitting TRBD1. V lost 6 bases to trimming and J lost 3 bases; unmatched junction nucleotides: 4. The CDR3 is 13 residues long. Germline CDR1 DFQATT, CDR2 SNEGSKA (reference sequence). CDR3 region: CSAEDRDYNEQFF. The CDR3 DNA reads TGCAGTGCAGAGGACAGGGACTACAATGAGCAGTTCTTC.

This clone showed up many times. The CDR3 DNA follows: TGTGCCAGCAGCCCTCAAGAGAGGGGTAATGAAAAACTGTTTTTT. It is translated as CASSPQERGNEKLFF. V is TRBV7-9 and J is TRBJ1-4; a weak D match, TRBD1 (5 bases). V lost 5 bases and J lost 4, with 14 bases in between. In germline, CDR1 is SEHNR, CDR2 FQNEAQ (reference sequence). The CDR3 runs to 15 residues.

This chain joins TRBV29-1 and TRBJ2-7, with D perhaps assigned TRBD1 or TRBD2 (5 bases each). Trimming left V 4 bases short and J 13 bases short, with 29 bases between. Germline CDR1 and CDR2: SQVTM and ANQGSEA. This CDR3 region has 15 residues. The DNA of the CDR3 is TGCAGCGTTGGATTGGCCTCGTCCTGGGACCACGATCATTACTTC. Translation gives CSVGLASSWDHDHYF.

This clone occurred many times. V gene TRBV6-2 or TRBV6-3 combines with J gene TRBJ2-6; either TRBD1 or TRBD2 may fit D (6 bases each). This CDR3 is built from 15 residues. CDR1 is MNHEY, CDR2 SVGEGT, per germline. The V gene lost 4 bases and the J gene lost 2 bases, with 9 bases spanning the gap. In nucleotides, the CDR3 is TGTGCCAGCAGTTCCGGGGGCACTGGGGCCAACGTCCTGACTTTC. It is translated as CASSSGGTGANVLTF.

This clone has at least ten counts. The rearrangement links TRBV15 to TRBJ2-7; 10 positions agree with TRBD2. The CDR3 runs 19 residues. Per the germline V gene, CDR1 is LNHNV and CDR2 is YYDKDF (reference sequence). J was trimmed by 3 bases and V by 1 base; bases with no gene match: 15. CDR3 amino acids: CATSRGLPGVAGGFYEQYF. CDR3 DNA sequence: TGTGCCACCAGCAGAGGCCTTCCGGGAGTAGCGGGAGGATTCTACGAGCAGTACTTC.

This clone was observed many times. The chain's CDR3 is CASSPGLGNYEQYF. In DNA form, the CDR3 reads TGTGCCAGCAGCCCGGGACTAGGGAACTACGAGCAGTACTTC. The chain combines TRBV11-2 with TRBJ2-7; 8 nucleotides align to TRBD2. This CDR3 has 14 amino acids. Germline CDR1 and CDR2: SGHAT and FQNNGV. The V gene end was trimmed by 5 bases and the J gene end by 3 bases; junction bases not matched to a gene: 6.

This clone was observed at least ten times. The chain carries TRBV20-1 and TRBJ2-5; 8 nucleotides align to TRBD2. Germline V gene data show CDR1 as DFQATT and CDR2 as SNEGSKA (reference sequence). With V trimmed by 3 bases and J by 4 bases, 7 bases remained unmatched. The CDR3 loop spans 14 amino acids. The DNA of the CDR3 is TGCAGTGCTAGCTCGGGAGGGCCCTCAGAGACCCAGTACTTC. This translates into CSASSGGPSETQYF.

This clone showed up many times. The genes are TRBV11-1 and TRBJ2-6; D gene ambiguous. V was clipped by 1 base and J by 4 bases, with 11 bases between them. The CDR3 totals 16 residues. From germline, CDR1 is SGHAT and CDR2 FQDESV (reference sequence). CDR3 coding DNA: TGTGCCAGCAGCTTAGGTTTGGGGTTGGGGGCCAACGTCCTGACTTTC. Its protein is CASSLGLGLGANVLTF. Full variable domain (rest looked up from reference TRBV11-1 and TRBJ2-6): EAEVAQSPRYKITEKSQAVAFWCDPISGHATLYWYRQILGQGPELLVQFQDESVVDDSQLPKDRFSAERLKGVDSTLKIQPAELGDSAMYLCASSLGLGLGANVLTFGAGSRLTVL.

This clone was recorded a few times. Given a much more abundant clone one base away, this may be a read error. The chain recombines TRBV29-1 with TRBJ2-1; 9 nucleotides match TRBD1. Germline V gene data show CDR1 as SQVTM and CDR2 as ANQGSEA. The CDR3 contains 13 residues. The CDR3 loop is CSVELDRGNERSF. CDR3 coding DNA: TGCAGCGTTGAGTTGGACAGGGGTAATGAGCGGTCCTTC.

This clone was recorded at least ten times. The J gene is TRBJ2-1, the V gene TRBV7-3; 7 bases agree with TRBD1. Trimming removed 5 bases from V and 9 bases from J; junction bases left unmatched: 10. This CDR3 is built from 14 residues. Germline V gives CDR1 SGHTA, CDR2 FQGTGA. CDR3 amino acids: CASSTGAGQGEQFF. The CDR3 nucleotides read TGTGCCAGCAGCACAGGGGCGGGTCAGGGTGAGCAGTTCTTC.

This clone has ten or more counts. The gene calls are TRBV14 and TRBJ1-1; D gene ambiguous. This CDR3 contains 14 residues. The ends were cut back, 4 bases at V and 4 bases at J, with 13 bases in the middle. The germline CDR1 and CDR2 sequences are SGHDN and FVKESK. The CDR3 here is CASSRAWASTEAFF. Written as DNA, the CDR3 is TGTGCCAGCAGCCGGGCGTGGGCGAGCACTGAAGCTTTCTTT.

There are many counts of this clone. The CDR3 here is CASSLWLGGAGNEQFF. The CDR3 nucleotides read TGTGCCAGCAGCTTATGGCTAGGGGGAGCGGGTAATGAGCAGTTCTTC. V is TRBV11-1 and J is TRBJ2-1; the D gene could be TRBD1 or TRBD2 (6 bases each). CDR1 and CDR2 (germline): SGHAT, FQDESV (reference sequence). Between the trimmed V and J ends, which lost 2 bases and 7 bases, there was a span of 18 bases. The CDR3 contains 16 residues.

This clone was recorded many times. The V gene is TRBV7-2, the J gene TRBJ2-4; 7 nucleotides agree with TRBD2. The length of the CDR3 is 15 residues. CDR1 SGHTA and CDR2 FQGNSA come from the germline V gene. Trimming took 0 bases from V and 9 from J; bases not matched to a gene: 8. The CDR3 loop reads CASSLAGRGQGIQYF. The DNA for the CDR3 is TGTGCCAGCAGCTTAGCGGGGAGGGGCCAAGGCATTCAGTACTTC. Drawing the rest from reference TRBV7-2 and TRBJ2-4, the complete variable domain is GAGVSQSPSNKVTEKGKDVELRCDPISGHTALYWYRQSLGQGLEFLIYFQGNSAPDKSGLPSDRFSAERTGGSVSTLTIQRTQQEDSAVYLCASSLAGRGQGIQYFGAGTRLSVL.

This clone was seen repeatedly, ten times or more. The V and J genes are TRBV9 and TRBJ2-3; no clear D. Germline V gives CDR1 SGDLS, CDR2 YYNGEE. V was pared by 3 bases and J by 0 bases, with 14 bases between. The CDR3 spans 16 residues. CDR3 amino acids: CASSAQWGASTDTQYF. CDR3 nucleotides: TGTGCCAGCAGCGCCCAGTGGGGTGCTAGCACAGATACGCAGTATTTT.

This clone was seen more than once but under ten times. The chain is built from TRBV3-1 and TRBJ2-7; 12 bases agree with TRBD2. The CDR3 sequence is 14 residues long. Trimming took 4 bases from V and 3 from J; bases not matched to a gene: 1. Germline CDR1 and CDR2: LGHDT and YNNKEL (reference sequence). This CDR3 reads CASSRLAGDYEQYF. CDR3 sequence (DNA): TGTGCCAGCAGCCGACTAGCGGGAGACTACGAGCAGTACTTC.